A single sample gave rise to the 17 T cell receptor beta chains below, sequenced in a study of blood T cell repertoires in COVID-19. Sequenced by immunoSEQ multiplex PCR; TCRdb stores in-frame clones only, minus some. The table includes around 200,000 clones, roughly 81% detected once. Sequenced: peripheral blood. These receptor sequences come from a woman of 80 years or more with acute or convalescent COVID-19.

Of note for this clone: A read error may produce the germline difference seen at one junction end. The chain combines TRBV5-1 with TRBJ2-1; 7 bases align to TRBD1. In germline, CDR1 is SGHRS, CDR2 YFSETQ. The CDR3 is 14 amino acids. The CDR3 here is CASTLDGQANEQFF. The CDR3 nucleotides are TGCGCCAGCACCTTGGATGGACAGGCTAATGAGCAGTTCTTC.

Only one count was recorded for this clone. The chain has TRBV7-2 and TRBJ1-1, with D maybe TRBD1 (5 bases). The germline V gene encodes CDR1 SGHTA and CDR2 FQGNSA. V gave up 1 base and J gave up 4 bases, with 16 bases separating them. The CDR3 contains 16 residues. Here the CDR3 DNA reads TGTGCCAGCAGCTTAGTGGCAGGGCTTACGGGCACTGAAGCTTTCTTT. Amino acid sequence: CASSLVAGLTGTEAFF. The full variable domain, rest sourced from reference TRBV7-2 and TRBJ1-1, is GAGVSQSPSNKVTEKGKDVELRCDPISGHTALYWYRQSLGQGLEFLIYFQGNSAPDKSGLPSDRFSAERTGGSVSTLTIQRTQQEDSAVYLCASSLVAGLTGTEAFFGQGTRLTVV.

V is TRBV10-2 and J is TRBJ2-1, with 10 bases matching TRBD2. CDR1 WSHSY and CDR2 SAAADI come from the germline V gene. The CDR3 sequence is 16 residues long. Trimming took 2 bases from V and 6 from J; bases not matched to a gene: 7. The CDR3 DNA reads TGCGCCAGCAGTGAGCCTTTCAGCGGGAGGGCCAATGAGCAGTTCTTC. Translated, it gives CASSEPFSGRANEQFF.

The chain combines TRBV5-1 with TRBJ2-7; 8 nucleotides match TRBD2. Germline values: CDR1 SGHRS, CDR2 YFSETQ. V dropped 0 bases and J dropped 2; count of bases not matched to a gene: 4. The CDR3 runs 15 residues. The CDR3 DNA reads TGCGCCAGCAGCTTGGCGGCGGGAGGCACCTACGAGCAGTACTTC. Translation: CASSLAAGGTYEQYF. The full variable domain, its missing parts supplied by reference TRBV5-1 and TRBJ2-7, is KAGVTQTPRYLIKTRGQQVTLSCSPISGHRSVSWYQQTPGQGLQFLFEYFSETQRNKGNFPGRFSGRQFSNSRSEMNVSTLELGDSALYLCASSLAAGGTYEQYFGPGTRLTVT.

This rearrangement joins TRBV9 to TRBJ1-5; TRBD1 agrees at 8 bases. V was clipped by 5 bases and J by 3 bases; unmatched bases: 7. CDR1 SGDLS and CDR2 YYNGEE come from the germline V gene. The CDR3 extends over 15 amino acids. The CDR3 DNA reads TGTGCCAGCAGGGCAGGGGGCGCAGACAATCAGCCCCAGCATTTT. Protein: CASRAGGADNQPQHF.

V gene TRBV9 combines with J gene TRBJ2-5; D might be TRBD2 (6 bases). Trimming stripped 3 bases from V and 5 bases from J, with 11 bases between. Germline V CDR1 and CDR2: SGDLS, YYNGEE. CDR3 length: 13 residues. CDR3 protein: CASSGSGFETQYF. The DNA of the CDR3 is TGTGCCAGCAGCGGAAGCGGGTTTGAGACCCAGTACTTC.

DNA for the CDR3: TGTGCCAGTAGTCCGGGACTGATGTACAATGAGCAGTTCTTC. This codes for CASSPGLMYNEQFF. This rearrangement joins TRBV19 to TRBJ2-1; D possibly corresponds to TRBD2 (6 bases). Trimming shortened V by 5 bases and J by 4 bases, and 12 bases separated the two germline ends. CDR1 LNHDA and CDR2 SQIVND come from the germline V gene (reference sequence). This CDR3 is built from 14 residues.

The CDR3, as DNA: TGTGCCAGCAGTTTATCACCCCGCTTAGAACGGGGTTCACCCCTCCACTTT. It yields the protein CASSLSPRLERGSPLHF. This chain joins TRBV27 and TRBJ1-6; D uncertain. Germline-derived CDR1 and CDR2 are MNHEY and SMNVEV (reference sequence). The CDR3 runs to 17 residues. Trimming removed 0 bases from V and 9 bases from J, with 18 bases in between.

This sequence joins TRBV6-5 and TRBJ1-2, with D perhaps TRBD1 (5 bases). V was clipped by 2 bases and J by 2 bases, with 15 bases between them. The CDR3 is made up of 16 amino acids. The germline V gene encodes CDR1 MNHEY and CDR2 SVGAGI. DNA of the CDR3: TGTGCCAGCAGTTACAACCGGGACGGAGGGAACTATGGCTACACCTTC. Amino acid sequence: CASSYNRDGGNYGYTF.

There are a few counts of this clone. This CDR3 is CASSYSSISGNTIYF. In DNA form, the CDR3 reads TGTGCCAGCAGCTACAGTAGTATTTCTGGAAACACCATATATTTT. The chain employs TRBV5-5 and TRBJ1-3, with D hard to call. This CDR3 contains 15 residues. Germline V lookup: CDR1 SGHKS, CDR2 YYEKEE (reference sequence). V lost 3 bases and J 1 base, leaving 11 bases between the germline ends.

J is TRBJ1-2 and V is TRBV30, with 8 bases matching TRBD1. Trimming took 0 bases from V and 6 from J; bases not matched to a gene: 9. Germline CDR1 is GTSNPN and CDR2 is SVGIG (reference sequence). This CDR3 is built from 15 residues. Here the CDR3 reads CAWSVLGTGAHGYTF. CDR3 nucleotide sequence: TGTGCCTGGAGTGTACTGGGGACAGGAGCTCATGGCTACACCTTC.

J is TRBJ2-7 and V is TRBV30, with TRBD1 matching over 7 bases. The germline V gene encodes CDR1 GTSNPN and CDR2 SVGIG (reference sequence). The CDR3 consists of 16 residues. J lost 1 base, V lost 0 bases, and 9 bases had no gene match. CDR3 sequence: CAWSVKPGQPSYEQYF. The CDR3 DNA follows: TGTGCCTGGAGTGTAAAACCGGGACAGCCATCCTACGAGCAGTACTTC. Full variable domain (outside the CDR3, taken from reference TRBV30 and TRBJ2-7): SQTIHQWPATLVQPVGSPLSLECTVEGTSNPNLYWYRQAAGRGLQLLFYSVGIGQISSEVPQNLSASRPQDRQFILSSKKLLLSDSGFYLCAWSVKPGQPSYEQYFGPGTRLTVT.

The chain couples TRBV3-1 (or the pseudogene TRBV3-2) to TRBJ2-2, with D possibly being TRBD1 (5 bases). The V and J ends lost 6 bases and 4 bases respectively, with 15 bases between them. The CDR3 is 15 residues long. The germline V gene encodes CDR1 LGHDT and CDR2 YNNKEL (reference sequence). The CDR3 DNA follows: TGTGCCAGCAGTAAACAGGATGGAATCACCGGGGAGCTGTTTTTT. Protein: CASSKQDGITGELFF.

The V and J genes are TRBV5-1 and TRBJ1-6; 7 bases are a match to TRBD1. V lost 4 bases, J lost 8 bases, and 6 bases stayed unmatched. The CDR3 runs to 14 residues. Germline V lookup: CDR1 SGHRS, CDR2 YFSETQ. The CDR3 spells CASSPDRVDSPLHF. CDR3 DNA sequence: TGCGCCAGCAGCCCCGACAGGGTAGATTCACCCCTCCACTTT.

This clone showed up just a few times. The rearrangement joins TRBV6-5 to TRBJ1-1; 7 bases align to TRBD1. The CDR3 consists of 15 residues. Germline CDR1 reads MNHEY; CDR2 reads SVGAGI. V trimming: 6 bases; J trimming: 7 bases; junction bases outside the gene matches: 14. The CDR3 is CASRPKGAQGFEAFF. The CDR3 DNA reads TGTGCCAGCAGACCTAAGGGGGCGCAAGGGTTTGAAGCTTTCTTT.

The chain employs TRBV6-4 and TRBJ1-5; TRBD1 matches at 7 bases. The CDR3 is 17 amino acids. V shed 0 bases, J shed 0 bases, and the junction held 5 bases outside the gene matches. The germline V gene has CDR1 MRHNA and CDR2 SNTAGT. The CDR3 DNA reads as TGTGCCAGCAGTGACTCGATGGGACAGCGTAGCAATCAGCCCCAGCATTTT. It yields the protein CASSDSMGQRSNQPQHF.

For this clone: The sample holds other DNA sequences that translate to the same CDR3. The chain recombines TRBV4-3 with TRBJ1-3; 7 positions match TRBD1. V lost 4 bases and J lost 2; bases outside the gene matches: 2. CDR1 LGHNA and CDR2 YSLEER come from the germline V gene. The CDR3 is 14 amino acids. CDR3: CASSRTGTGNTIYF. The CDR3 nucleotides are TGCGCCAGCAGCCGGACAGGTACTGGAAACACCATATATTTT.